This TCR beta chain was identified during a study of blood T cell repertoires in COVID-19. Study context: Sites across the United States, Italy and Spain contributed samples from acute and convalescent COVID-19. Nucleic acid was either cDNA or gDNA, and it came from T cells, B-cell-depleted T cells, or PBMCs.

TCRdb keeps only in-frame clones here, not all; method: immunoSEQ multiplex PCR. The sample holds approximately 250,000 clones, 84% seen once. The CDR3 covers 14 residues. The origin of this receptor is a human donor in a cohort sampled during active COVID-19. Sequences were obtained from peripheral blood. The V and J genes are TRBV1 and TRBJ2-4; the table assigns TRBD2, which was not confirmed against the DNA. TRBV1 is listed as a pseudogene. The CDR3 loop is CTSSQETSGDIQYF. CDR3 DNA sequence: TGCACCAGCAGCCAAGAGACTAGCGGGGACATTCAGTACTTC.